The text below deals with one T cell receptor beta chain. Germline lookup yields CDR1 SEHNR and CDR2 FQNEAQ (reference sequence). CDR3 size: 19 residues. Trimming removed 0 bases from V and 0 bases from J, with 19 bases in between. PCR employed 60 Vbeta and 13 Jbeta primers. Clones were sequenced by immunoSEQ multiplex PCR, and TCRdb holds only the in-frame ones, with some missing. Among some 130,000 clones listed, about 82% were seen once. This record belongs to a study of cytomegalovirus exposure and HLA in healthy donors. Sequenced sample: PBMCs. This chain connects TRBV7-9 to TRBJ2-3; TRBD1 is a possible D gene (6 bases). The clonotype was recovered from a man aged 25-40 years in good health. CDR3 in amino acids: CASSLALLLQGGSTDTQYF. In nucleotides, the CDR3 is TGTGCCAGCAGCTTAGCCCTTTTGTTACAGGGTGGGAGCACAGATACGCAGTATTTT.